This T cell receptor beta chain was observed in a study of cytomegalovirus exposure and HLA in healthy donors. The V and J ends lost 5 bases and 0 bases respectively, with 15 bases between them. CDR1 and CDR2 from the germline V gene are SEHNR and FQNEAQ (reference sequence). This CDR3 is built from 16 residues. Measured with immunoSEQ multiplex PCR; TCRdb has only the in-frame clones, and not every one. Of 140,000 to 150,000 clones in the sample, approximately 94% were seen once. The rearrangement uses TRBV7-9 and TRBJ2-3; D might be TRBD1 (5 bases). Sequenced input: PBMCs. The receptor was derived from a man aged 18-30 years in good health and CMV-seropositive. CDR3 in amino acids: CASSPPSWGSTDTQYF. CDR3 coding DNA: TGTGCCAGCAGCCCCCCGTCATGGGGCAGCACAGATACGCAGTATTTT.